The 20 T cell receptor beta chains in this list originate from one sample, sequenced in a study of T cells after posttransplantation cyclophosphamide. Repertoires were generated with immunoSEQ multiplex PCR, while TCRdb's copy carries only in-frame clones and drops some. In the table there are approximately 22,000 clones, roughly 90% of which are singletons. Treatment was busulfan-fludarabine conditioning, a marrow graft, and cyclophosphamide on days +3 and +4. Sequenced material: PBMCs, taken after allogeneic stem cell transplant with posttransplant cyclophosphamide. All receptors derive from a female patient aged 30-39 years who received an allogeneic stem cell transplant from an unrelated donor, was CMV-positive, and had no GVHD. Some T cells may have originated in the graft donor.

The chain combines TRBV6-5 with TRBJ1-6; D unresolved. Germline loops: CDR1 MNHEY, CDR2 SVGAGI. Trimming took off 6 bases at V and 8 bases at J, with 14 bases between the two ends. CDR3 size: 14 residues. CDR3 in DNA: TGTGCCAGCAGACTCCACGGGGATCATTCACCCCTCCACTTT. Translating it yields CASRLHGDHSPLHF.

The rearrangement joins TRBV19 to TRBJ1-1; 7 bases line up with TRBD1. V was pared by 2 bases and J by 1 base, with 1 base of the junction left unmatched. This CDR3 has 14 amino acids. From germline, CDR1 is LNHDA and CDR2 SQIVND (reference sequence). The CDR3 spells CASSITGANTEAFF. CDR3 nucleotide sequence: TGTGCCAGTAGTATAACAGGGGCGAACACTGAAGCTTTCTTT.

The table lists this clone with a few counts. V and J are TRBV19 and TRBJ1-1; D is ambiguous. Germline V gene sequence: CDR1 LNHDA, CDR2 SQIVND (reference sequence). Deletions cut 10 bases from V and 0 bases from J, with 15 bases between. This CDR3 region has 14 residues. CDR3 sequence (DNA): TGTGCCACCACAACGACACTTTTGAACACTGAAGCTTTCTTT. This gives the protein CATTTTLLNTEAFF.

As to this clone: The junction differs from germline at one of its ends, possibly a read error. Other DNA sequences from this sample encode an identical CDR3 as well. This chain joins TRBV11-2 and TRBJ1-6, with D perhaps TRBD1 (6 bases). Per germline, CDR1 SGHAT and CDR2 FQNNGV. The CDR3 sequence is 15 residues long. The CDR3 DNA follows: TGTGCCAGCAGCTTAGCGCGGACAGTAAATTCCCCCCTCCACTTT. Translation: CASSLARTVNSPLHF.

V gene TRBV7-6 combines with J gene TRBJ1-6; the D is unclear. Trimming removed 1 base at V and 10 bases at J, with 8 bases between. This CDR3 is 13 amino acids long. Germline-derived CDR1 and CDR2 are SGHVS and FNYEAQ. The DNA for the CDR3 is TGTGCCAGCAGCTTAGGGGCTGGGTCACCCCTCCACTTT. Protein product: CASSLGAGSPLHF.

This sequence joins TRBV7-2 and TRBJ2-7; D is undetermined. Germline CDR1 and CDR2: SGHTA and FQGNSA. The V end lost 5 bases, the J end lost 3 bases, and 11 bases lay between the germline ends. The CDR3 loop spans 13 amino acids. The CDR3 DNA reads as TGTGCCAGCAGCCCCCCAGGAAACTACGAGCAGTACTTC. This sequence encodes CASSPPGNYEQYF.

The rearrangement joins TRBV7-2 to TRBJ2-7, with D maybe TRBD2 (5 bases). The CDR3 has 14 amino acids. CDR1 and CDR2 from the germline V gene are SGHTA and FQGNSA. The V end lost 2 bases, the J end lost 0 bases, and 8 bases lay between the germline ends. The CDR3 sequence: CASSLRTFSYEQYF. Here the CDR3 DNA reads TGTGCCAGCAGCTTACGGACTTTCTCCTACGAGCAGTACTTC.

This chain uses TRBV5-6 with TRBJ1-6, with 8 bases that match TRBD1. This CDR3 region has 14 residues. Germline assignment: CDR1 SGHDT and CDR2 YYEEEE. Trimming took 0 bases from V and 9 from J; bases not matched to a gene: 2. The CDR3 region has the DNA TGTGCCAGCAGCTTGGAGGACAGGGCTTCACCCCTCCACTTT. The encoded protein is CASSLEDRASPLHF.

The V gene is TRBV27, the J gene TRBJ2-2; possibly TRBD1 for D (6 bases). V lost 8 bases to trimming and J lost 6 bases, with 19 bases between them. There are 15 residues in the CDR3. Germline-derived CDR1 and CDR2 are MNHEY and SMNVEV (reference sequence). CDR3 region: CASGLGTLIAGELFF. The CDR3 nucleotides read TGTGCCAGCGGCCTCGGGACACTGATCGCCGGGGAGCTGTTTTTT.

This clone was seen once. This rearrangement joins TRBV4-1 to TRBJ1-3, with D maybe TRBD1 (5 bases). This CDR3 is built from 15 residues. CDR1 and CDR2 (germline): MGHRA, YSYEKL. V was shortened by 0 bases and J by 4 bases, with 10 bases between the two germline ends. Here the CDR3 DNA reads TGCGCCAGCAGCCAAGATGGAGGGACGGGAAACACCATATATTTT. Encoded protein: CASSQDGGTGNTIYF.

J is TRBJ1-5 and V is TRBV28, with D perhaps TRBD1 (6 bases). CDR3 length equals 14 residues. Germline CDR1 MDHEN, CDR2 SYDVKM. V lost 2 bases and J lost 4, with 9 bases in between. This CDR3 reads CASSLGDTNQPQHF. The CDR3 DNA is TGTGCCAGCAGTTTAGGGGACACGAATCAGCCCCAGCATTTT.

This rearrangement joins TRBV5-4 to TRBJ1-1; D gene ambiguous. The length of the CDR3 is 13 residues. V was cut by 3 bases and J by 6 bases, with 12 bases left in between. Germline V gene data show CDR1 as SGHNT and CDR2 as YYREEE (reference sequence). CDR3 protein: CASSSPRLPEAFF. The CDR3 DNA sequence: TGTGCCAGCAGCTCCCCCAGGTTGCCTGAAGCTTTCTTT.

V usage is TRBV11-2 and J usage is TRBJ2-7; D remains unclear. The CDR3 is 14 residues long. CDR1 SGHAT and CDR2 FQNNGV come from the germline V gene. Trimming stripped 1 base from V and 7 bases from J, with 14 bases between. This chain's CDR3 is CASSLVFRASEQYF. Here the CDR3 DNA reads TGTGCCAGCAGCTTAGTTTTCAGAGCTAGTGAGCAGTACTTC.

The chain has TRBV2 and TRBJ2-1; no clear D. Between the trimmed V and J ends, which lost 6 bases and 6 bases, there was a span of 12 bases. The CDR3 extends over 13 amino acids. In germline, CDR1 is SNHLY, CDR2 FYNNEI. CDR3: CASRAGGSNEQFF. DNA for the CDR3: TGTGCCAGCAGAGCCGGCGGTTCCAATGAGCAGTTCTTC.

The rearrangement joins TRBV6-5 to TRBJ1-5; 8 nucleotides agree with TRBD1. Germline loops: CDR1 MNHEY, CDR2 SVGAGI. CDR3 length: 15 amino acids. V trimming: 4 bases; J trimming: 7 bases; junction bases outside the gene matches: 9. CDR3: CASSSSRGRGQPQHF. The DNA for the CDR3 is TGTGCCAGCAGTTCAAGCAGGGGGCGAGGGCAGCCCCAGCATTTT.

V gene TRBV30 combines with J gene TRBJ2-5; D perhaps matches TRBD2 (5 bases). CDR3 length: 12 amino acids. V gave up 4 bases and J gave up 3 bases, with 9 bases separating them. Germline lookup yields CDR1 GTSNPN and CDR2 SVGIG (reference sequence). In DNA, the CDR3 is TGTGCCTGGACCCGGGAAAAAGAGACCCAGTACTTC. Translated, it gives CAWTREKETQYF.

The chain joins TRBV4-1 to TRBJ1-2, with D uncertain. Germline assignment: CDR1 MGHRA and CDR2 YSYEKL. The CDR3 contains 13 residues. V lost 1 base and J 6 bases, leaving 9 bases between the germline ends. Here the CDR3 DNA reads TGCGCCAGCAGCCAAGGCTCGAGCGATGGCTACACCTTC. Translation gives CASSQGSSDGYTF.

This sequence joins TRBV28 and TRBJ1-2; no clear D. Per germline, CDR1 MDHEN and CDR2 SYDVKM. Trimming removed 6 bases at V and 4 bases at J, with 12 bases between. This CDR3 spans 13 amino acids. The CDR3 DNA is TGTGCCAGCAGGATCGACACCGCCTATGGCTACACCTTC. Residues: CASRIDTAYGYTF.

J is TRBJ2-5 and V is TRBV5-5, with TRBD2 identical over 12 bases. The V gene's germline CDR1 is SGHKS and CDR2 YYEKEE (reference sequence). The CDR3 has 17 amino acids. Trimming took 2 bases from V and 4 from J; bases not matched to a gene: 9. The CDR3 here is CASSFDRLAGALETQYF. Here the CDR3 DNA reads TGTGCCAGCAGCTTTGACCGACTAGCGGGGGCCCTAGAGACCCAGTACTTC.

The chain employs TRBV6-1 and TRBJ2-7, with 10 bases fitting TRBD2. V lost 6 bases to trimming and J lost 2 bases; unmatched junction nucleotides: 7. The CDR3 is 15 amino acids. The V gene's germline CDR1 is MNHNS and CDR2 SASEGT. CDR3 protein: CASRELAGLAYEQYF. CDR3 nucleotides: TGTGCCAGCAGGGAACTAGCGGGGTTAGCCTACGAGCAGTACTTC.